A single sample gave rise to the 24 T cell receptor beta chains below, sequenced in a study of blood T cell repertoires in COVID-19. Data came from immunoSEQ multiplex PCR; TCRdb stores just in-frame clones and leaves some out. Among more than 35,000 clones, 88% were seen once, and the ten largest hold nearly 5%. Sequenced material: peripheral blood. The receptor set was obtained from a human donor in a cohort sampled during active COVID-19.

DNA of the CDR3: TGTGCCTGGGCGGACAGGGGGCTAAGAAACACCATATATTTT. Amino acid sequence: CAWADRGLRNTIYF. The chain recombines TRBV30 with TRBJ1-3; 11 bases agree with TRBD1. The germline V gene encodes CDR1 GTSNPN and CDR2 SVGIG (reference sequence). The CDR3 spans 14 residues. Trimming cost V 5 bases and J 5 bases; bases outside gene matches: 5.

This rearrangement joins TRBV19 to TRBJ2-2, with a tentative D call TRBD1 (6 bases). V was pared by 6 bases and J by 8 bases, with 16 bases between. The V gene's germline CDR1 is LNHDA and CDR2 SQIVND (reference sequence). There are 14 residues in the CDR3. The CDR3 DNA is TGTGCCAGTAGCTTCAGGGGTTTTGTGGGGGAGCTGTTTTTT. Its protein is CASSFRGFVGELFF.

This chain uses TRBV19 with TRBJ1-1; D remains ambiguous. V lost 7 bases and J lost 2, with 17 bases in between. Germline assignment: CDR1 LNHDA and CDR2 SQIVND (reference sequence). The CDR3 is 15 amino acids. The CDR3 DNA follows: TGTGCCAGTACGAGTATAGAAGCCGTTAACACTGAAGCTTTCTTT. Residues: CASTSIEAVNTEAFF.

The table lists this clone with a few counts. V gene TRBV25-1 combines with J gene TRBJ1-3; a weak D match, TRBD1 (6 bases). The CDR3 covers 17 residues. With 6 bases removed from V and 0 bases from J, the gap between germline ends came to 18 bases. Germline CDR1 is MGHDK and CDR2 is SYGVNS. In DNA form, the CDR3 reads TGTGCCAGCAGCCCCGGCGGACAGCCAGGCTCTGGAAACACCATATATTTT. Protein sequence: CASSPGGQPGSGNTIYF.

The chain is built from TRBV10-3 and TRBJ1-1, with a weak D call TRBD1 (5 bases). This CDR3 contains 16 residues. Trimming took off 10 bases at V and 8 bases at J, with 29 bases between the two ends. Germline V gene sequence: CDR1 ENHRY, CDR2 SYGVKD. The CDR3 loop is CATRRAPTDVLGEAFF. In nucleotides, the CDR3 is TGTGCCACCCGGCGCGCACCGACAGACGTATTAGGGGAAGCTTTCTTT.

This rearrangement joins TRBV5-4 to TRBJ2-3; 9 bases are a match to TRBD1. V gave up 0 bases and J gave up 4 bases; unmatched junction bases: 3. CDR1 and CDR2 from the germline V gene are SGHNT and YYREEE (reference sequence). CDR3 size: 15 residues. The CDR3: CASSLGDRVADTQYF. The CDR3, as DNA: TGTGCCAGCAGCTTGGGGGACAGGGTAGCAGATACGCAGTATTTT.

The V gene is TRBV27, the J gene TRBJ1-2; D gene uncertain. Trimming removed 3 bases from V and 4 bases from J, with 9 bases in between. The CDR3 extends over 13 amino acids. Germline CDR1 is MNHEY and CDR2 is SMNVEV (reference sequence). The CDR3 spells CASSLEGSYGYTF. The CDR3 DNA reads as TGTGCCAGCAGTTTGGAGGGCTCCTATGGCTACACCTTC.

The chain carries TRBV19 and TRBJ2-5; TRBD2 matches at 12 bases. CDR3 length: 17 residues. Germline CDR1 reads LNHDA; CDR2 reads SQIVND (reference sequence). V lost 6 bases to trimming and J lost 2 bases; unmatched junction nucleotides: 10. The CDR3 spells CASRLGTSGSEQETQYF. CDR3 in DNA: TGTGCCAGTAGATTAGGGACTAGCGGGTCAGAGCAAGAGACCCAGTACTTC. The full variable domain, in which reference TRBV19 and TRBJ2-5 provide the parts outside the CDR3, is DGGITQSPKYLFRKEGQNVTLSCEQNLNHDAMYWYRQDPGQGLRLIYYSQIVNDFQKGDIAEGYSVSREKKESFPLTVTSAQKNPTAFYLCASRLGTSGSEQETQYFGPGTRLLVL.

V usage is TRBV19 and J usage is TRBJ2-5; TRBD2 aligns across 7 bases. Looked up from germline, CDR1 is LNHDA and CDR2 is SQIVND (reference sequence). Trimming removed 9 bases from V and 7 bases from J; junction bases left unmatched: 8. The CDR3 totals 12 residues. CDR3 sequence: CARGGDLPTQYF. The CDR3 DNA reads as TGTGCCAGGGGGGGGGACCTACCGACCCAGTACTTC.

The CDR3 spells CATSPWDRYEQYF. The CDR3 bases are TGTGCCACCAGCCCCTGGGACAGGTACGAGCAGTACTTC. This chain joins TRBV15 and TRBJ2-7; 8 nucleotides match TRBD1. CDR3 length: 13 amino acids. V was clipped by 5 bases and J by 4 bases; unmatched bases: 4. Germline CDR1 LNHNV, CDR2 YYDKDF (reference sequence).

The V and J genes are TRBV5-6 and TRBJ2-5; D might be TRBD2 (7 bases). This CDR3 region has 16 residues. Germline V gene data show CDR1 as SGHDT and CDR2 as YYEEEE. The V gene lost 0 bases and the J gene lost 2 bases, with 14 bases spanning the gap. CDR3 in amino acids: CASSLASGTNQETQYF. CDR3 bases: TGTGCCAGCAGCTTGGCCAGCGGGACAAATCAAGAGACCCAGTACTTC.

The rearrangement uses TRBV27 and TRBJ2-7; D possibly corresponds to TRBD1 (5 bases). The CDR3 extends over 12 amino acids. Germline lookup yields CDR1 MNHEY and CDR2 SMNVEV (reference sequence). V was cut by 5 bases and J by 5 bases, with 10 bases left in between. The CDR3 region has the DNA TGTGCCAGCAGTACAGGTCCCAACGAGCAGTACTTC. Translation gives CASSTGPNEQYF.

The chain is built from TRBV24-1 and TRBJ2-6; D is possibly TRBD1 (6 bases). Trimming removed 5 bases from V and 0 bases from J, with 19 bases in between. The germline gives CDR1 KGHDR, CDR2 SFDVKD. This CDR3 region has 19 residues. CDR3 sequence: CATSGPTGTSISGANVLTF. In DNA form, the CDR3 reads TGTGCCACCAGTGGACCGACAGGCACCTCAATCTCTGGGGCCAACGTCCTGACTTTC.

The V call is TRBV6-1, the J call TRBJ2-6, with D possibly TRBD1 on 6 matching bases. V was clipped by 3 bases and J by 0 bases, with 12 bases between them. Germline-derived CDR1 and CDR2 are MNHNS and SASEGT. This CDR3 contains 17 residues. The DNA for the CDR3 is TGTGCCAGCAGTGATAGCGACAGGCTCTCTGGGGCCAACGTCCTGACTTTC. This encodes CASSDSDRLSGANVLTF.

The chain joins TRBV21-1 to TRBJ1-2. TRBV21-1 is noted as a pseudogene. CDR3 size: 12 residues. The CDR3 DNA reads TGTGCCAGCAGCATCTGCCTATATGGCTACACCTTC. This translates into CASSICLYGYTF.

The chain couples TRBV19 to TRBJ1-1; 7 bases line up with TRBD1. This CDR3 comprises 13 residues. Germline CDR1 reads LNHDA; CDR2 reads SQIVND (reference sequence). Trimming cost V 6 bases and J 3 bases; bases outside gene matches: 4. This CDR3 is CASRATGYTEAFF. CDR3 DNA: TGTGCCAGTAGGGCGACAGGGTACACTGAAGCTTTCTTT.

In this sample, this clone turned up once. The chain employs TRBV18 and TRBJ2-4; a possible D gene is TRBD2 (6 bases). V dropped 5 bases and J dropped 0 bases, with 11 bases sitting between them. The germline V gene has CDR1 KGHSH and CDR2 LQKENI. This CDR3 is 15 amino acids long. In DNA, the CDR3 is TGTGCCAGCTCAGCGGGACTCCTAGCCAAAAACATTCAGTACTTC. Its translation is CASSAGLLAKNIQYF.

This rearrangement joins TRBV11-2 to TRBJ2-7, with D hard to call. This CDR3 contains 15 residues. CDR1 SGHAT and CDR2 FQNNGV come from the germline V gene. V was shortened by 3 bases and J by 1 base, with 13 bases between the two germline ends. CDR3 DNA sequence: TGTGCCAGCAGCTTTATCGGGTACCCTTCCTACGAGCAGTACTTC. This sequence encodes CASSFIGYPSYEQYF.

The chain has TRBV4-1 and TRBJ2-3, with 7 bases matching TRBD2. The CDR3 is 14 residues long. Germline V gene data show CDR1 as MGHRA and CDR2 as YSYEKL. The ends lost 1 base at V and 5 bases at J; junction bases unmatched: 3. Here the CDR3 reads CASSQGTSRDTQYF. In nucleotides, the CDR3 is TGCGCCAGCAGCCAAGGGACTAGTCGAGATACGCAGTATTTT.

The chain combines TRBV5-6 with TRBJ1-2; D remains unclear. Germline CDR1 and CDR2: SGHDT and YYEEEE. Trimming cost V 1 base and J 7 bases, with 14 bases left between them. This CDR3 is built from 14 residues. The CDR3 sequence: CASSLRHLEPGYTF. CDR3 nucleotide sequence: TGTGCCAGCAGCTTGCGACATCTTGAACCTGGCTACACCTTC. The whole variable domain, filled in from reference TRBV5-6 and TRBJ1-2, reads DAGVTQSPTHLIKTRGQQVTLRCSPKSGHDTVSWYQQALGQGPQFIFQYYEEEERQRGNFPDRFSGHQFPNYSSELNVNALLLGDSALYLCASSLRHLEPGYTFGSGTRLTVV.

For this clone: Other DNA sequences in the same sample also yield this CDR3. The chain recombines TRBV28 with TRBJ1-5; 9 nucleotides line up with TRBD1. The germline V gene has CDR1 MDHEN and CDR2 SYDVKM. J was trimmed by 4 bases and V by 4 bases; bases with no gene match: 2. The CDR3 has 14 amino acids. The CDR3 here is CASSSGQGNQPQHF. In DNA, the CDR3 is TGTGCCAGCAGTTCGGGACAGGGAAATCAGCCCCAGCATTTT. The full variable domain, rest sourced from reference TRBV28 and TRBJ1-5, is DVKVTQSSRYLVKRTGEKVFLECVQDMDHENMFWYRQDPGLGLRLIYFSYDVKMKEKGDIPEGYSVSREKKERFSLILESASTNQTSMYLCASSSGQGNQPQHFGDGTRLSIL.

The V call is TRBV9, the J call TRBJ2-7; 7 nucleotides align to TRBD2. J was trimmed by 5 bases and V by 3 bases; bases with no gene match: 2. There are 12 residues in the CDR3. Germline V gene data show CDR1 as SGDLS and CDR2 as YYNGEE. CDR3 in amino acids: CASSESGNEQYF. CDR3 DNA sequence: TGTGCCAGCAGCGAGAGCGGGAACGAGCAGTACTTC.

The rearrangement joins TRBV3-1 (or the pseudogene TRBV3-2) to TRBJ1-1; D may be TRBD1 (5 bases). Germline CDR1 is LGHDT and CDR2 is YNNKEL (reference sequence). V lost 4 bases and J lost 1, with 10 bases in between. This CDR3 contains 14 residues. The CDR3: CASSRVQGNTEAFF. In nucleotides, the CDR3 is TGTGCCAGCAGCCGGGTCCAGGGGAACACTGAAGCTTTCTTT.

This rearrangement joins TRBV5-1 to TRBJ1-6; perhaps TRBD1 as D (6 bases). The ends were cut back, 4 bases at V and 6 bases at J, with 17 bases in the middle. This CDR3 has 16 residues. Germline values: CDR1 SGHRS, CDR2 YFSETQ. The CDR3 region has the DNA TGCGCCAGCAGCCTGGACGGAGGACAGACTAATTCACCCCTCCACTTT. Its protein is CASSLDGGQTNSPLHF.